The subject of this entry is one T cell receptor beta chain. The sample is drawn from a study of blood T cell repertoires in COVID-19. In the study overall: T cells, B-cell-depleted T cells, or PBMCs supplied cDNA or gDNA.

Profiled with immunoSEQ multiplex PCR; TCRdb holds only in-frame clones, not every one. This table has roughly 120,000 clones, nearly 80% appearing once. Sequenced: peripheral blood. This receptor was identified in a woman older than 75 with active or convalescent COVID-19.

DNA of the CDR3: TGTGCCAGCAGCCCGACACCGAACCATGAGCAGTTCTTC. It translates to CASSPTPNHEQFF. The V and J genes are TRBV5-5 and TRBJ2-1; the D is unclear. The CDR3 runs to 13 residues. Trimming cost V 4 bases and J 8 bases, with 13 bases left between them. Germline CDR1 and CDR2: SGHKS and YYEKEE (reference sequence).